This TCR beta chain originates from a study of blood T cells in healthy people across ages. Study-level findings and limits: Per-million-T-cell TCR beta diversity fell roughly linearly with age.

Using a J-beta primer mix together with a sample-barcoded 5' primer, a second PCR was run for roughly 7 to 11 cycles. TCRdb used MiXCR to reprocess the 5' RACE reads, holding one entry per CDR3 protein. The sample has over a million distinct CDR3 sequences, 35% to 45% seen once. The people who gave samples were healthy Caucasians from Russia, aged 6 to 90. In the case of this clonotype: Its target is unknown.

Between the trimmed V and J ends, which lost 4 bases and 0 bases, there was a span of 16 bases. Germline values: CDR1 SEHNR, CDR2 FQNEAQ (reference sequence). This CDR3 contains 16 residues. This receptor was identified in a young woman in good health. This chain links TRBV7-9 with TRBJ2-7, with D possibly called TRBD1 or TRBD2 (6 bases each). What was sequenced was blood. CDR3 bases: TGTGCCAGCAGCTCCGACAATGGGGGGCTCTCCTACGAGCAGTACTTC. Protein product: CASSSDNGGLSYEQYF.